A single T cell receptor (beta chain) is shown here with its context. The data derive from a study of CD8+ T cells in alopecia areata. V lost 6 bases, J lost 5 bases, and 7 bases stayed unmatched. CDR3 length: 13 residues. Germline V gene lookup returns CDR1 SQVTM and CDR2 ANQGSEA. Indicated treatment: oral pan-JAK inhibitor, 5-10 mg twice daily. The authors extracted RNA and reverse transcribed it into cDNA as the sequencing template. Sequencing was performed with immunoSEQ multiplex PCR; in TCRdb, only in-frame clones are kept and a portion is missing. The sample lists roughly 220,000 clones; approximately 70% were seen once.

The source of this sequence is a human donor with alopecia areata. The V call is TRBV29-1, the J call TRBJ2-7; 10 nucleotides match TRBD1. Here the sequenced sample was CD4+ T cells sorted from blood, taken around week 44, from a patient treated with tofacitinib. The CDR3 sequence: CSVRTGGLDEQYF. CDR3 sequence (DNA): TGCAGCGTCCGGACAGGGGGTTTGGACGAGCAGTACTTC.